This passage covers 20 T cell receptor beta chains from one sample sequenced in a study of shared clonotypes between healthy human individuals. Sequenced by immunoSEQ multiplex PCR; TCRdb stores in-frame clones only, minus some. The table lists some 1,900,000 clones, approximately 95% of them singletons. Only CD45RO-negative cells positively selected for CCR7 counted as naive CD8 cells, so terminally differentiated effector memory CD45RA+ cells were excluded. Material: naive CD8+ T cells sorted from blood. The origin of the receptors is a man in his late teens or twenties in good health.

V is TRBV13 and J is TRBJ2-5; 14 bases are shared with TRBD2. Trimming removed 4 bases from V and 4 bases from J; junction bases left unmatched: 2. The CDR3 is 15 amino acids. Per germline, CDR1 PRHDT and CDR2 FYEKMQ (reference sequence). The CDR3 DNA follows: TGTGCCAGCAGCTGGACTAGCGGGGGGTTAGAGACCCAGTACTTC. Amino acids: CASSWTSGGLETQYF. Using reference TRBV13 and TRBJ2-5 for the parts outside the CDR3, the full variable domain is AAGVIQSPRHLIKEKRETATLKCYPIPRHDTVYWYQQGPGQDPQFLISFYEKMQSDKGSIPDRFSAQQFSDYHSELNMSSLELGDSALYFCASSWTSGGLETQYFGPGTRLLVL.

The J gene is TRBJ2-7, the V gene TRBV6-1, with 7 bases aligning to TRBD1. The CDR3 spans 14 residues. V lost 3 bases and J lost 3; bases outside the gene matches: 5. Germline CDR1 is MNHNS and CDR2 is SASEGT. The CDR3 region is CASSDGTVLYEQYF. DNA for the CDR3: TGTGCCAGCAGTGACGGGACAGTACTCTACGAGCAGTACTTC.

Only one count was recorded for this clone. The chain uses TRBV15 and TRBJ1-2, with TRBD1 matching 7 bases. The trim removed 0 bases at V and 3 bases at J, leaving 1 base unmatched. CDR3 length: 14 amino acids. CDR1 and CDR2 from the germline V gene are LNHNV and YYDKDF (reference sequence). The CDR3 loop reads CATSREGQYYGYTF. CDR3 bases: TGTGCCACCAGCAGAGAGGGACAGTACTATGGCTACACCTTC.

Note on this clone: This sample also contains other DNA sequences that code for the same CDR3. The chain is built from TRBV5-1 and TRBJ2-7, with 8 bases matching TRBD2. V gave up 2 bases and J gave up 3 bases; unmatched junction bases: 4. Germline V gene data show CDR1 as SGHRS and CDR2 as YFSETQ. CDR3 length: 14 amino acids. Here the CDR3 DNA reads TGCGCCAGCAGCTTCCTAGCGGGCGACTACGAGCAGTACTTC. This codes for CASSFLAGDYEQYF.

The rearrangement links TRBV9 to TRBJ2-3; TRBD2 might be the D (6 bases). The CDR3 is made up of 14 amino acids. Germline lookup yields CDR1 SGDLS and CDR2 YYNGEE. Trimming cost V 5 bases and J 4 bases, with 14 bases left between them. In DNA, the CDR3 is TGTGCCAGCAGTCGGGGGTCGGAGTCAGATACGCAGTATTTT. Translating gives CASSRGSESDTQYF.

V is TRBV18 and J is TRBJ2-7; D might be TRBD1 or TRBD2, each matching 5 bases. Germline CDR1 and CDR2: KGHSH and LQKENI. The CDR3 contains 14 residues. Trimming left V 0 bases short and J 2 bases short, with 8 bases between. The CDR3 region is CASSPPQGAYEQYF. The CDR3 bases are TGTGCCAGCTCACCACCCCAGGGAGCCTACGAGCAGTACTTC.

The rearrangement joins TRBV6-5 to TRBJ2-7; tentatively, D is TRBD1 or TRBD2 (6 bases each). The V and J ends lost 10 bases and 2 bases respectively, with 18 bases between them. The germline CDR1 and CDR2 sequences are MNHEY and SVGAGI. The CDR3 has 14 residues. CDR3 loop: CATSGAENPYEQYF. CDR3 nucleotide sequence: TGTGCCACCTCGGGGGCGGAGAACCCCTACGAGCAGTACTTC.

V gene TRBV9 combines with J gene TRBJ1-3, with TRBD1 matching over 7 bases. The CDR3 runs to 15 residues. Germline V gives CDR1 SGDLS, CDR2 YYNGEE. V shed 4 bases, J shed 0 bases, and the junction held 4 bases outside the gene matches. The CDR3 bases are TGTGCCAGCAGCTGGGGACAGAACTCTGGAAACACCATATATTTT. As protein: CASSWGQNSGNTIYF. The whole variable domain, remainder taken from reference TRBV9 and TRBJ1-3, is DSGVTQTPKHLITATGQRVTLRCSPRSGDLSVYWYQQSLDQGLQFLIQYYNGEERAKGNILERFSAQQFPDLHSELNLSSLELGDSALYFCASSWGQNSGNTIYFGEGSWLTVV.

The chain joins TRBV25-1 to TRBJ2-2; D unresolved. This CDR3 contains 12 residues. Trimming took off 6 bases at V and 7 bases at J, with 9 bases between the two ends. Per germline, CDR1 MGHDK and CDR2 SYGVNS. CDR3 region: CASSLGGGELFF. In nucleotides, the CDR3 is TGTGCCAGCAGCTTAGGTGGCGGGGAGCTGTTTTTT.

About this clone: Additional DNA sequences in this sample encode the identical CDR3. The chain carries TRBV4-1 and TRBJ2-7; 9 bases are a match to TRBD1. The ends lost 5 bases at V and 3 bases at J; junction bases unmatched: 2. Germline CDR1 and CDR2: MGHRA and YSYEKL. The CDR3 is 13 amino acids. The CDR3 protein is CASSAGQGYEQYF. The CDR3 DNA is TGCGCCAGCAGCGCGGGACAGGGCTACGAGCAGTACTTC.

V gene TRBV27 combines with J gene TRBJ2-1; 8 positions match TRBD2. Germline V gives CDR1 MNHEY, CDR2 SMNVEV (reference sequence). V lost 7 bases to trimming and J lost 6 bases; unmatched junction nucleotides: 11. The CDR3 has 15 residues. The CDR3 DNA sequence: TGTGCCAGCAAGCACGTGAGCGGGGGTCTCAATGAGCAGTTCTTC. It is translated as CASKHVSGGLNEQFF.

The rearrangement links TRBV28 to TRBJ1-5; perhaps TRBD1 as D (5 bases). Germline lookup yields CDR1 MDHEN and CDR2 SYDVKM. V lost 6 bases, J lost 0 bases, and 9 bases lay in between. The CDR3 has 14 residues. The CDR3 bases are TGTGCCAGCAGCATCAGGGCTAGCAATCAGCCCCAGCATTTT. This codes for CASSIRASNQPQHF.

The rearrangement uses TRBV5-6 and TRBJ1-1; possibly TRBD1 for D (5 bases). V dropped 4 bases and J dropped 3 bases, with 16 bases sitting between them. Germline V CDR1 and CDR2: SGHDT, YYEEEE. This CDR3 is built from 15 residues. CDR3 in amino acids: CASSPWTGGDTEAFF. CDR3 DNA sequence: TGTGCCAGCAGCCCGTGGACGGGGGGGGACACTGAAGCTTTCTTT. Full variable domain (rest looked up from reference TRBV5-6 and TRBJ1-1): DAGVTQSPTHLIKTRGQQVTLRCSPKSGHDTVSWYQQALGQGPQFIFQYYEEEERQRGNFPDRFSGHQFPNYSSELNVNALLLGDSALYLCASSPWTGGDTEAFFGQGTRLTVV.

The chain is built from TRBV11-2 and TRBJ2-7; D might be TRBD1 (6 bases). This CDR3 is 14 amino acids long. The V end was cut by 0 bases, the J end by 4 bases, with 10 bases between. CDR1 and CDR2 from the germline V gene are SGHAT and FQNNGV. In DNA form, the CDR3 reads TGTGCCAGCAGCTTAGATCCCAGGGGTTACGAGCAGTACTTC. Its protein is CASSLDPRGYEQYF.

The chain is built from TRBV5-6 and TRBJ1-1; D perhaps matches TRBD1 (5 bases). Germline V CDR1 and CDR2: SGHDT, YYEEEE. The CDR3 loop spans 16 amino acids. Trimming shortened V by 2 bases and J by 1 base, and 15 bases separated the two germline ends. The CDR3 nucleotides read TGTGCCAGCAGCTTATTCTATGGACAATGGAACACTGAAGCTTTCTTT. Translated, it gives CASSLFYGQWNTEAFF.

The sample holds one count of this clone. The chain carries TRBV10-1 and TRBJ2-7; 7 bases map to TRBD1. CDR3 length: 15 amino acids. Germline CDR1 and CDR2: WNHNN and SYGVQD (reference sequence). The J segment lost 5 bases and the V segment lost 5 bases, leaving 12 bases of the junction unmatched. The CDR3 reads CASSPDPGQKHEQYF. DNA of the CDR3: TGCGCCAGCAGTCCTGATCCGGGACAGAAGCACGAGCAGTACTTC.

The gene calls are TRBV6-6 and TRBJ2-5; 8 bases line up with TRBD1. Trimming at V came to 5 bases and at J to 1 base, leaving 9 bases not matched to a gene. Germline V gives CDR1 MNHNY, CDR2 SVGAGI (reference sequence). CDR3 size: 16 residues. The CDR3 DNA follows: TGTGCCAGCAGTGGACAGGGTATAGGGATCCAAGAGACCCAGTACTTC. Amino acid sequence: CASSGQGIGIQETQYF.

The chain links TRBV7-9 to TRBJ2-2, with D possibly TRBD2 on 6 matching bases. This CDR3 is 14 amino acids long. The V end was cut by 3 bases, the J end by 6 bases, with 11 bases between. Germline CDR1 reads SEHNR; CDR2 reads FQNEAQ (reference sequence). This CDR3 reads CASSFFSGAGELFF. As DNA, the CDR3 is TGTGCCAGCAGCTTTTTCTCGGGAGCCGGGGAGCTGTTTTTT.

This sequence joins TRBV11-1 and TRBJ2-7, with D unclear. This CDR3 has 16 residues. CDR1 is SGHAT, CDR2 FQDESV, per germline (reference sequence). Trimming took 2 bases from V and 3 from J, leaving 17 bases between them. The DNA of the CDR3 is TGTGCCAGCAGCTTAAGCCTAGGGCAGGTCGGCTACGAGCAGTACTTC. This codes for CASSLSLGQVGYEQYF.

This clone occurred once. This chain uses TRBV7-3 with TRBJ2-1; 10 bases agree with TRBD1. J was trimmed by 7 bases and V by 3 bases; bases with no gene match: 6. The CDR3 consists of 15 residues. Germline V gene sequence: CDR1 SGHTA, CDR2 FQGTGA. The CDR3 bases are TGTGCCAGCAGCTTGGGACAGGGGAAGTGGAATGAGCAGTTCTTC. Its translation: CASSLGQGKWNEQFF. Filled out from reference TRBV7-3 and TRBJ2-1, the complete variable domain reads GAGVSQTPSNKVTEKGKYVELRCDPISGHTALYWYRQSLGQGPEFLIYFQGTGAADDSGLPNDRFFAVRPEGSVSTLKIQRTERGDSAVYLCASSLGQGKWNEQFFGPGTRLTVL.